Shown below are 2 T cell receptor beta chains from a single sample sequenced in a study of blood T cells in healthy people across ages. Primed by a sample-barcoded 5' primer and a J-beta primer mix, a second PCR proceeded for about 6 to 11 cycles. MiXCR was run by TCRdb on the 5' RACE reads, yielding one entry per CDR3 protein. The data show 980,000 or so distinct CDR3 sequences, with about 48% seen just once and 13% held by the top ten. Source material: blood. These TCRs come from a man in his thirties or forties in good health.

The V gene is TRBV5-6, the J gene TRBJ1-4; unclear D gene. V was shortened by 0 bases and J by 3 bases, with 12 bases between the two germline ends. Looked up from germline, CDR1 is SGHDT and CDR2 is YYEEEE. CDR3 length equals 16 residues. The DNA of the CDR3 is TGTGCCAGCAGCTTGGGGTTGCCCCAGGCTAATGAAAAACTGTTTTTT. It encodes CASSLGLPQANEKLFF.

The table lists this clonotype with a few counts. CDR3 protein: CASDVRTQYF. CDR3 DNA sequence: TGTGCCAGCGACGTGCGGACCCAGTACTTC. This sequence joins TRBV2 and TRBJ2-7, with D unclear. The J call is doubtful: the DNA matches TRBJ2-5 better. The CDR3 sequence is 10 residues long. Germline V CDR1 and CDR2: SNHLY, FYNNEI.